This TCR beta chain is drawn from a study of blood T cell repertoires in COVID-19 (dated by TCRdb to about 2020). About the investigation overall: Collaborator samples came from the United States, Italy and Spain and covered acute and convalescent phases of COVID-19. The repertoires were released in a freely available public database intended as a resource for research on the immune response to SARS-CoV-2. Nearly every sample came with metadata listing a de-identified subject ID, COVID-19 status, age in years and sex. The samples were drawn from the first 160 participants of the ongoing ImmuneRACE study and from under 1,500 subjects provided by 6 global collaborators. The prospective study material was composed of cDNA or gDNA derived from T cells, B-cell-depleted T cells, or PBMCs. Where available, HLA class I and class II types were obtained from metadata supplied by the sample provider rather than from assay-based typing. Deeply sampled blood TCRbeta repertoires from subjects exposed to, actively infected with, or recovered from COVID-19 were included in the dataset.

Including the terminal cysteine and phenylalanine, the CDR3 comprises 13 residues. Only the CDR3 DNA is retained, 39 bases long and in frame from the first base. The junction carries 8 bases between V and J, which are trimmed by 6 bases and 0 bases respectively. The investigation overall reported the following: The quantity of clinical and demographic metadata differed by source and by participant and was supplied without curation.

About this clone: Its antigen target is currently unknown. No much larger clonotype is one base removed from it; base qualities were not supplied.

The collaborating institutions used their own protocols to collect whole blood in K2EDTA tubes. For TCRbeta analysis, collaborator samples were shipped as frozen whole blood, as isolated PBMCs, or as DNA extracted from either sample type. TCRbeta CDR3 regions were amplified from genomic DNA by means of the immunoSEQ Assay, a bias-controlled multiplex PCR. In the authors' own workflow: Nucleated cell counts per sample were estimated from amplification of reference gene primers within the assay. To quantify the absolute abundance of each unique TCRbeta CDR3 rearrangement, sequence reads were collapsed and filtered. For each sample, productive Simpson clonality was calculated as the square root of Simpson's diversity index across productive rearrangements. What TCRdb holds here is the immuneACCESS table cut down to in-frame rearrangements. Part of the clones is not present; checked against another copy, under half of the missing clones reflect an unresolved V gene, and the others are unexplained. The V and J calls and clone size come from that table; D and trimming were worked out from the DNA. The table for this sample lists 150,000 to 200,000 clones; approximately 85% of them were counted only once. About 9.1% of the sample belongs to the ten largest clones.

This sequence was found in an elderly woman with acute or convalescent COVID-19. Material for sequencing was peripheral blood. The receptor chain draws on TRBV12-3 or TRBV12-4 and TRBJ1-1, with the D gene too uncertain to name. The bases read TGTGCCAGCAGCCTGGCCCTGAACACTGAAGCTTTCTTT. The translation is CASSLALNTEAFF.